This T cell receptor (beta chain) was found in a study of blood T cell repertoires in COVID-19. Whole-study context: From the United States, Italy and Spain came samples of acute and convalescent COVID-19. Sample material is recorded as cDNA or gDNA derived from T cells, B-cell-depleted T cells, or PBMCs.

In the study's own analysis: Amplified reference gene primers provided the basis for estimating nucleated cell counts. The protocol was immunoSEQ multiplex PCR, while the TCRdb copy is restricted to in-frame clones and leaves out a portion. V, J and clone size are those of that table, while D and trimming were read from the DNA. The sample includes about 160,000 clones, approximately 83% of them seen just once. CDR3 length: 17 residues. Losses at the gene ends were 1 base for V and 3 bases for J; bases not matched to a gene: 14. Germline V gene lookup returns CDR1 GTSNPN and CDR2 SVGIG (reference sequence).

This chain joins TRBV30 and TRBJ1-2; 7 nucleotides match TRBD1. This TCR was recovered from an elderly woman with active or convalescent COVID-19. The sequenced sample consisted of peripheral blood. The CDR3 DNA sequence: TGTGCCTGGAGTGCACTAACTCCGGACAGGATAGACTATGGCTACACCTTC. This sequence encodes CAWSALTPDRIDYGYTF.